Listed here are 26 T cell receptor beta chains from one sample, sequenced in a study of naive CD8 T cells in extremely preterm neonates. Some clones are missing from TCRdb's copy, which holds only in-frame ones; the method was immunoSEQ multiplex PCR. The table shows around 6,400 clones, with 98% occurring only once. The sequenced material came from naive CD8+ T cells from blood. These TCRs come from a human donor in good health.

This chain links TRBV19 with TRBJ2-7, with 8 bases matching TRBD2. The CDR3 spans 15 residues. The germline CDR1 and CDR2 sequences are LNHDA and SQIVND (reference sequence). The V and J ends lost 5 bases and 2 bases, in that order; junction bases with no gene match: 8. CDR3 in amino acids: CASSEGGTRTYEQYF. The CDR3 bases are TGTGCCAGTAGTGAGGGAGGGACTAGAACCTACGAGCAGTACTTC.

The V gene is TRBV5-1, the J gene TRBJ2-7, with 11 bases lining up with TRBD2. The V gene end was trimmed by 5 bases and the J gene end by 3 bases; junction bases not matched to a gene: 1. Germline CDR1 SGHRS, CDR2 YFSETQ. The CDR3 runs to 13 residues. The CDR3 is CASRTSGNYEQYF. The CDR3 DNA sequence: TGCGCCAGCAGGACTAGCGGGAACTACGAGCAGTACTTC.

The chain combines TRBV30 with TRBJ2-1; 8 bases map to TRBD2. V lost 2 bases to trimming and J lost 10 bases; unmatched junction nucleotides: 10. CDR3 length equals 14 residues. The germline V gene has CDR1 GTSNPN and CDR2 SVGIG (reference sequence). The CDR3 DNA is TGTGCCTGGAGTCCCCGAGGGACTAGATACGAGCAGTTCTTC. This sequence encodes CAWSPRGTRYEQFF.

The table lists this clone with a count of one. The chain carries TRBV25-1 and TRBJ1-1; perhaps TRBD1 as D (5 bases). V lost 0 bases and J lost 4, with 12 bases in between. This CDR3 contains 15 residues. In germline, CDR1 is MGHDK, CDR2 SYGVNS. The CDR3 is CASSEYLQVGTEAFF. CDR3 DNA sequence: TGTGCCAGCAGTGAATATCTACAGGTCGGCACTGAAGCTTTCTTT.

This clone appeared a single time. The chain employs TRBV6-5 and TRBJ2-2, with D perhaps matching TRBD2 (5 bases). The CDR3 has 14 residues. CDR1 and CDR2 (germline): MNHEY, SVGAGI. Trimming shortened V by 3 bases and J by 5 bases, and 10 bases separated the two germline ends. The CDR3 spells CASSYGEGTGELFF. In nucleotides, the CDR3 is TGTGCCAGCAGTTATGGTGAGGGTACCGGGGAGCTGTTTTTT.

This rearrangement joins TRBV6-5 to TRBJ1-2; D ambiguous. Trimming removed 0 bases at V and 5 bases at J, with 7 bases between. Per germline, CDR1 MNHEY and CDR2 SVGAGI. CDR3 size: 13 residues. The CDR3 protein is CASSYSLTYGYTF. The CDR3 DNA is TGTGCCAGCAGTTACTCACTGACTTATGGCTACACCTTC.

This chain joins TRBV14 and TRBJ2-1, with 11 nucleotides matching TRBD2. The germline V gene encodes CDR1 SGHDN and CDR2 FVKESK. The V gene end was trimmed by 3 bases and the J gene end by 3 bases; junction bases not matched to a gene: 4. The CDR3 runs 16 residues. The CDR3 DNA is TGTGCCAGCAGCCATGTAGCGGGAGGGAGCTACAATGAGCAGTTCTTC. Protein product: CASSHVAGGSYNEQFF.

CDR3 region: CASSKEGEGRGTDTQYF. The CDR3, as DNA: TGTGCCAGCAGCAAAGAAGGGGAGGGCCGGGGCACAGATACGCAGTATTTT. The chain links TRBV21-1 to TRBJ2-3; TRBD2 reflects the table's D call only, with no check against the DNA. TRBV21-1 is shown as a pseudogene. CDR3 length: 17 amino acids.

This chain uses TRBV7-9 with TRBJ2-1, with TRBD2 identical over 11 bases. V was clipped by 3 bases and J by 7 bases; unmatched bases: 5. This CDR3 is 15 amino acids long. From germline, CDR1 is SEHNR and CDR2 FQNEAQ (reference sequence). DNA of the CDR3: TGTGCCAGCAGCTTTATTAGCGGGAGGGGAAATGAGCAGTTCTTC. It encodes CASSFISGRGNEQFF.

The CDR3 here is CASSLAGQTDTQYF. The DNA of the CDR3 is TGTGCCAGCAGTTTAGCGGGACAGACAGATACGCAGTATTTT. The chain joins TRBV28 to TRBJ2-3; a possible D gene is TRBD1 (7 bases). This CDR3 has 14 residues. V was shortened by 2 bases and J by 3 bases, with 9 bases between the two germline ends. Germline V gene sequence: CDR1 MDHEN, CDR2 SYDVKM.

The chain has TRBV2 and TRBJ2-1; tentatively, D is TRBD1 (6 bases). V was shortened by 2 bases and J by 2 bases, with 10 bases between the two germline ends. This CDR3 is built from 15 residues. Germline V gene lookup returns CDR1 SNHLY and CDR2 FYNNEI. CDR3 amino acids: CASSETQGTYNEQFF. CDR3 nucleotide sequence: TGTGCCAGCAGTGAAACCCAGGGGACCTACAATGAGCAGTTCTTC.

The gene calls are TRBV27 and TRBJ2-7; the match to TRBD2 covers 15 bases. Trimming removed 3 bases from V and 5 bases from J; junction bases left unmatched: 5. The CDR3 totals 16 residues. Germline-derived CDR1 and CDR2 are MNHEY and SMNVEV (reference sequence). The CDR3 reads CASSLGLAGGFNEQYF. CDR3 coding DNA: TGTGCCAGCAGTTTGGGACTAGCGGGAGGATTCAACGAGCAGTACTTC.

The CDR3 sequence: CASSLEAGLPNNEQFF. The CDR3 nucleotides are TGTGCCAGCAGCTTGGAGGCGGGACTACCTAACAATGAGCAGTTCTTC. The chain uses TRBV5-4 and TRBJ2-1, with TRBD2 identical over 7 bases. Trimming removed 0 bases from V and 5 bases from J; junction bases left unmatched: 8. CDR3 length: 16 residues. Germline V CDR1 and CDR2: SGHNT, YYREEE (reference sequence). Full variable domain (outside the CDR3, taken from reference TRBV5-4 and TRBJ2-1): ETGVTQSPTHLIKTRGQQVTLRCSSQSGHNTVSWYQQALGQGPQFIFQYYREEENGRGNFPPRFSGLQFPNYSSELNVNALELDDSALYLCASSLEAGLPNNEQFFGPGTRLTVL.

The V gene is TRBV10-2, the J gene TRBJ1-2; 8 nucleotides align to TRBD1. The CDR3 is 13 amino acids. V lost 2 bases and J lost 6; bases outside the gene matches: 2. The germline V gene encodes CDR1 WSHSY and CDR2 SAAADI. DNA for the CDR3: TGCGCCAGCAGTGAGACGGACAGGGATGGCTACACCTTC. The encoded protein is CASSETDRDGYTF.

The chain has TRBV30 and TRBJ1-5; 7 nucleotides line up with TRBD1. Germline V lookup: CDR1 GTSNPN, CDR2 SVGIG (reference sequence). This CDR3 is built from 13 residues. With V trimmed by 3 bases and J by 4 bases, 3 bases remained unmatched. As DNA, the CDR3 is TGTGCCTGGAGCTTACAGGGGAATCAGCCCCAGCATTTT. This translates into CAWSLQGNQPQHF.

In the case of this clone: Other DNA sequences in the sample encode the same CDR3. J is TRBJ1-1 and V is TRBV13; D gene unclear. The germline V gene encodes CDR1 PRHDT and CDR2 FYEKMQ (reference sequence). The CDR3 has 15 amino acids. The ends were cut back, 5 bases at V and 1 base at J, with 14 bases in the middle. The CDR3 DNA reads as TGTGCCAGCAGCAGTGGATCGGGTGCGAACACTGAAGCTTTCTTT. Translated, it gives CASSSGSGANTEAFF.

The rearrangement links TRBV5-6 to TRBJ1-2, with 7 bases fitting TRBD1. CDR1 and CDR2 (germline): SGHDT, YYEEEE. There are 16 residues in the CDR3. V dropped 4 bases and J dropped 8; count of bases not matched to a gene: 17. Here the CDR3 reads CASSEATGTERGGYTF. CDR3 DNA sequence: TGTGCCAGCAGCGAAGCCACCGGGACAGAGCGTGGGGGCTACACCTTC.

Here the CDR3 reads CATSRDRTGGNTIYF. CDR3 bases: TGTGCCACCAGCAGAGATCGGACTGGTGGAAACACCATATATTTT. The chain combines TRBV15 with TRBJ1-3; D unclear. Germline V gene lookup returns CDR1 LNHNV and CDR2 YYDKDF (reference sequence). This CDR3 is built from 15 residues. Trimming removed 0 bases from V and 3 bases from J, with 9 bases in between.

DNA of the CDR3: TGTGCCAGCGGCAGGGGAATGGGTGAGCAGTTCTTC. Its protein product is CASGRGMGEQFF. The chain couples TRBV9 to TRBJ2-1; D might be TRBD1 (6 bases). Germline loops: CDR1 SGDLS, CDR2 YYNGEE. Trimming took off 7 bases at V and 9 bases at J, with 14 bases between the two ends. The CDR3 contains 12 residues.

The rearrangement uses TRBV5-6 and TRBJ2-3; 13 bases line up with TRBD2. The V gene end was trimmed by 3 bases and the J gene end by 4 bases; junction bases not matched to a gene: 5. Germline V lookup: CDR1 SGHDT, CDR2 YYEEEE. The CDR3 extends over 16 amino acids. The CDR3 is CASSSPGLAGSDTQYF. In nucleotides, the CDR3 is TGTGCCAGCAGCTCGCCGGGACTAGCGGGATCAGATACGCAGTATTTT. Drawing the rest from reference TRBV5-6 and TRBJ2-3, the complete variable domain is DAGVTQSPTHLIKTRGQQVTLRCSPKSGHDTVSWYQQALGQGPQFIFQYYEEEERQRGNFPDRFSGHQFPNYSSELNVNALLLGDSALYLCASSSPGLAGSDTQYFGPGTRLTVL.

Remarks on this clone: Mismatch with germline at one junction end may stem from a read error. V is TRBV6-1 and J is TRBJ1-1; D unresolved. The CDR3 has 15 residues. Germline-derived CDR1 and CDR2 are MNHNS and SASEGT. The CDR3 loop is CASSEGEVMNTEAFF. The CDR3 nucleotides are TGTGCCAGCAGCGAAGGTGAGGTCATGAACACTGAAGCTTTCTTT.

The chain combines TRBV5-4 with TRBJ2-1, with 8 nucleotides matching TRBD2. CDR3 size: 15 residues. With V trimmed by 5 bases and J by 8 bases, 12 bases remained unmatched. Germline lookup yields CDR1 SGHNT and CDR2 YYREEE (reference sequence). CDR3 sequence reads: CASRPSSGGWYEQFF. The CDR3 nucleotides read TGTGCCAGCAGGCCTTCGTCGGGAGGGTGGTATGAGCAGTTCTTC.

V usage is TRBV9 and J usage is TRBJ2-3; a weak D match, TRBD2 (5 bases). The V and J ends lost 0 bases and 5 bases respectively, with 13 bases between them. The CDR3 is made up of 15 amino acids. Germline V gene sequence: CDR1 SGDLS, CDR2 YYNGEE. CDR3 DNA sequence: TGTGCCAGCAGCGTAGACGGGAATCAAGGAGATACGCAGTATTTT. Translation: CASSVDGNQGDTQYF.

V and J are TRBV21-1 and TRBJ1-5; TRBD1, as called in the table, went unchecked against the DNA. TRBV21-1 is assigned pseudogene status. This CDR3 is built from 15 residues. The CDR3 reads CASGKSAGGHQPQHF. The CDR3 DNA follows: TGTGCCAGCGGCAAATCGGCAGGGGGTCATCAGCCCCAGCATTTT.

The chain couples TRBV19 to TRBJ2-1; the match to TRBD2 covers 8 bases. Germline trimming cut 2 bases from V and 8 bases from J; bases unmatched to any gene: 8. There are 15 residues in the CDR3. CDR1 and CDR2 (germline): LNHDA, SQIVND (reference sequence). The CDR3 spells CASSISGSPGDEQFF. The CDR3 DNA reads as TGTGCCAGTAGTATAAGCGGGAGTCCCGGGGATGAGCAGTTCTTC.

The V gene is TRBV7-8, the J gene TRBJ1-2, with D unclear. The V gene lost 4 bases and the J gene lost 4 bases, with 10 bases spanning the gap. Germline V gene data show CDR1 as SGHVS and CDR2 as FQNEAQ. This CDR3 contains 13 residues. CDR3 sequence reads: CASSSSTVYGYTF. CDR3 nucleotide sequence: TGTGCCAGCAGCTCATCAACAGTCTATGGCTACACCTTC.